This record looks at one T cell receptor beta chain sequence and its context. The germline gives CDR1 SGHRS, CDR2 YFSETQ. J lost 1 base, V lost 0 bases, and 4 bases had no gene match. The CDR3 is 18 amino acids. These data belong to a study of cytomegalovirus exposure and HLA in healthy donors. Researchers ran the PCR with 60 Vbeta and 13 Jbeta primers. The data were produced by immunoSEQ multiplex PCR, yet TCRdb's version contains in-frame clones alone and is incomplete. The sample records some 140,000 clones, 70% to 80% being singletons. The receptor was derived from a man aged 30-40 years in good health and CMV-seropositive. Sequencing was done on a sample of PBMCs. The chain has TRBV5-1 and TRBJ2-6; 10 nucleotides agree with TRBD1. CDR3 in DNA: TGCGCCAGCAGCTTGGGACAGGGGGCAACGTCTGGGGCCAACGTCCTGACTTTC. Encoded protein: CASSLGQGATSGANVLTF.